The rows below give T cell receptor beta chains drawn from one sample of a study of CD4 T cells in relation to SARS-CoV-2 and coronaviruses. For these TCRs, the target antigens are not known. Sequencing used immunoSEQ multiplex PCR; TCRdb keeps in-frame clones, though not all of them. Of 15,000 to 20,000 clones in the sample, approximately 78% were seen once. What was sequenced was CD4+ T cells from PBMCs, cultured in vitro. The receptors here all came from a human donor in good health. Both conserved end residues are part of each CDR3. The order of the fields is V gene, J gene, D gene, clone size, CDR3 protein, CDR3 DNA. The D gene is left open where the match is weak. A clone size is listed for some rows: how often the clone was seen (once, few, many), or a class if it is expanded.

>TRBV5-4|TRBJ1-4|NA|NA
CASSSQIPGDEKLFF
TGTGCCAGCAGCTCCCAAATACCGGGAGATGAAAAACTGTTTTTT
>TRBV14|TRBJ2-7|TRBD2|NA
CASSQDNAAGEGEQYF
TGTGCCAGCAGCCAAGATAATGCAGCGGGAGAAGGCGAGCAGTACTTC
>TRBV19|TRBJ1-1|NA|NA
CASTTMLVNTEAFF
TGTGCCAGTACCACCATGTTGGTTAACACTGAAGCTTTCTTT
>TRBV7-8|TRBJ2-1|NA|NA
CASSLGMPSVGSYNEQFF
TGTGCCAGCAGCTTAGGGATGCCTAGCGTCGGCTCCTACAATGAGCAGTTCTTC
>TRBV9|TRBJ2-7|NA|NA
CASSVGSPESGYEQYF
TGTGCCAGCAGCGTAGGTAGCCCCGAGAGTGGATACGAGCAGTACTTC
>TRBV9|TRBJ1-3|NA|NA
CASSSTSSGNTIYF
TGTGCCAGCAGCTCCACGAGCTCTGGAAACACCATATATTTT
>TRBV3-1/TRBV3-2|TRBJ1-3|NA|NA
CASSQDPGRVSGNTIYF
TGTGCCAGCAGCCAAGATCCTGGGAGGGTCTCTGGAAACACCATATATTTT
>TRBV4-1|TRBJ2-7|TRBD2|NA
CASSQERGNSGVPYEQYF
TGCGCCAGCAGCCAAGAAAGGGGCAATAGCGGGGTCCCCTACGAGCAGTACTTC
>TRBV4-1|TRBJ2-1|NA|NA
CASSGRGPYNEQFF
TGCGCCAGCAGTGGTCGAGGGCCCTACAATGAGCAGTTCTTC
>TRBV29-1|TRBJ1-3|NA|few
CSVDRGGNTIYF
TGCAGCGTTGACAGGGGAGGAAACACCATATATTTT
>TRBV28|TRBJ1-5|NA|NA
CATSVQRGYQPQHF
TGTGCCACCTCCGTGCAACGGGGATATCAGCCCCAGCATTTT
>TRBV19|TRBJ1-4|NA|NA
CASSTPRTEPTNEKLFF
TGTGCCAGTAGTACCCCCCGGACGGAGCCAACTAATGAAAAACTGTTTTTT
>TRBV6-2/TRBV6-3|TRBJ2-7|NA|once
CASSYTLLEQYF
TGTGCCAGCAGTTATACGTTACTGGAGCAGTACTTC
>TRBV30|TRBJ2-1|TRBD2|once
CAWSVSSGREVGSYNEQFF
TGTGCCTGGAGTGTATCTAGCGGGAGAGAAGTTGGCTCCTACAATGAGCAGTTCTTC
>TRBV15|TRBJ1-1|NA|NA
CATSRGRSTADTEAFF
TGTGCCACCAGCAGAGGGAGGTCTACTGCGGACACTGAAGCTTTCTTT
>TRBV6-5|TRBJ1-1|NA|once
CASTLKRTGTEAFF
TGTGCCAGCACCCTGAAAAGGACGGGCACTGAAGCTTTCTTT
>TRBV10-3|TRBJ1-5|TRBD1|NA
CAISESRGQASNQPQHF
TGTGCCATCAGTGAGTCGAGAGGACAGGCGAGCAATCAGCCCCAGCATTTT
>TRBV7-3|TRBJ2-1|TRBD2|NA
CASSFGTSGSNEQFF
TGTGCCAGCAGCTTCGGGACTAGCGGAAGCAATGAGCAGTTCTTC
>TRBV9|TRBJ2-6|NA|NA
CASSVSGANVLTF
TGTGCCAGCAGCGTAAGTGGGGCCAACGTCCTGACTTTC
>TRBV2|TRBJ1-3|NA|NA
CASTIEANSGNTIYF
TGTGCCAGCACTATTGAGGCGAACTCTGGAAACACCATATATTTT
>TRBV12-5|TRBJ1-6|NA|NA
CASGLPYSPLHF
TGTGCTAGTGGTTTACCTTATTCACCCCTCCACTTT
>TRBV5-1|TRBJ1-5|NA|NA
CASSLGTVENQPQHF
TGCGCCAGCAGCTTGGGGACAGTTGAAAATCAGCCCCAGCATTTT
>TRBV7-9|TRBJ1-2|NA|NA
CASSSTNRDYGYTF
TGTGCCAGCAGCTCAACGAACAGGGACTATGGCTACACCTTC
>TRBV6-5|TRBJ1-1|NA|NA
CASSLQAGSGTEAFF
TGTGCCAGCAGTCTGCAGGCAGGGAGTGGCACTGAAGCTTTCTTT
>TRBV30|TRBJ2-5|NA|NA
CAWSPSEGKGETQYF
TGTGCCTGGAGTCCCTCGGAGGGAAAGGGAGAGACCCAGTACTTC
>TRBV12-3/TRBV12-4|TRBJ2-3|NA|NA
CASSSLGDTQYF
TGTGCCAGCAGTTCCCTAGGGGATACGCAGTATTTT
>TRBV7-3|TRBJ2-1|TRBD2|NA
CASSPTSGRSNEQFF
TGTGCCAGCAGCCCGACTAGCGGGAGGTCCAATGAGCAGTTCTTC
>TRBV12-3/TRBV12-4|TRBJ1-5|NA|NA
CASRQGLGPQHF
TGTGCCAGCAGGCAGGGCCTGGGGCCCCAGCATTTT
>TRBV5-1|TRBJ2-5|NA|NA
CASSAEETQYF
TGCGCCAGCAGCGCCGAAGAGACCCAGTACTTC
>TRBV6-5|TRBJ2-7|NA|few
CASSYSSREKYEQYF
TGTGCCAGCAGTTACTCGAGCAGGGAGAAATACGAGCAGTACTTC
>TRBV6-2/TRBV6-3|TRBJ2-5|NA|NA
CASSPPEGAQTQYF
TGTGCCAGCAGTCCCCCCGAGGGCGCTCAAACCCAGTACTTC
>TRBV19|TRBJ1-5|NA|NA
CASLDRGNQPQHF
TGTGCCAGCTTGGACAGAGGGAATCAGCCCCAGCATTTT
>TRBV2|TRBJ1-3|NA|NA
CASTSSGNTIYF
TGTGCCAGCACTTCCTCTGGAAACACCATATATTTT
>TRBV3-1/TRBV3-2|TRBJ2-7|NA|NA
CASSQGGTYEQYF
TGTGCCAGCAGCCAAGGAGGGACCTACGAGCAGTACTTC
>TRBV28|TRBJ1-1|NA|once
CASSLGTEAFF
TGTGCCAGCAGCCTGGGGACTGAAGCTTTCTTT
>TRBV11-2|TRBJ2-3|TRBD2|NA
CASSLRTSGPGSTDTQYF
TGTGCCAGCAGCCTAAGGACTAGCGGGCCGGGGAGCACAGATACGCAGTATTTT
>TRBV9|TRBJ2-7|TRBD2|NA
CASSVSSGSVYEQYF
TGTGCCAGCAGCGTTTCCAGCGGGAGCGTCTACGAGCAGTACTTC
>TRBV5-1|TRBJ1-4|NA|NA
CASSIPGTNEKLFF
TGCGCCAGCAGCATTCCGGGAACCAATGAAAAACTGTTTTTT
>TRBV3-1/TRBV3-2|TRBJ2-5|NA|NA
CASSQEKRTDWETQYF
TGTGCCAGCAGCCAAGAGAAACGGACAGATTGGGAGACCCAGTACTTC
>TRBV18|TRBJ2-1|TRBD1|few
CASSPSQGLYNEQFF
TGTGCCAGCTCACCATCACAGGGGCTGTACAATGAGCAGTTCTTC
>TRBV5-1|TRBJ1-1|NA|once
CASSLAPAASANTEAFF
TGCGCCAGCAGCTTGGCACCGGCCGCGTCGGCGAACACTGAAGCTTTCTTT
>TRBV10-3|TRBJ2-7|TRBD2|NA
CAISELTGGYEQYF
TGTGCCATCAGTGAACTGACGGGAGGGTACGAGCAGTACTTC
>TRBV7-9|TRBJ1-1|TRBD1|NA
CASSSGTARVAFF
TGTGCCAGCAGCTCTGGGACAGCGAGGGTTGCTTTCTTT
>TRBV5-1|TRBJ2-2|TRBD2|NA
CASSLGATSGRWTGELFF
TGCGCCAGCAGCTTGGGCGCAACTAGCGGGAGGTGGACCGGGGAGCTGTTTTTT